This T cell receptor (beta chain) was captured by sequencing in a study of human T cells and chemical hapten exposure. Study-wide points: TCRs above 1 in 1000 frequency did not change with DPC sensitization.

Regarding this clonotype: What it binds is not known. One end of the junction fails to match germline, which may point to a read error.

Methods used by the authors: From around 25,000 to 690,000 TCRs were found per sample, with a median of approximately 100,000. TCRdb used MiXCR to reprocess the RACE reads, holding one entry per CDR3 protein. It is TCRdb's table, rather than the study itself, that gives the V and J calls and clone size. This sample has some 400,000 distinct CDR3 sequences; roughly 5.3% occur once, and the top ten carry 2% to 3%. Time point described: pre-sensitization, week 0. This sample's treatment: therapeutic diphenylcyclopropenone sensitization with weekly scalp DPC. Blood was drawn before each patch test was applied. In germline, CDR1 is SGHTA, CDR2 FQGNSA. The CDR3 covers 15 residues.

This chain links TRBV7-2 with TRBJ2-5, with 11 positions matching TRBD2. The material sequenced was whole blood, taken in connection with sensitization to the hapten diphenylcyclopropenone (DPC). The clonotype was recovered from a woman between 50 and 59 years old with alopecia areata. Some clones in this sample may be carry-over from other donors' samples. The CDR3 sequence: CASSLAGGDQETQYF. In DNA form, the CDR3 reads TGTGCCAGCAGTTTAGCGGGAGGGGACCAAGAGACCCAGTACTTC.